This record concerns one T cell receptor beta chain sequence. Its antigen is undetermined. The data were obtained in a study of vaccination effects on CD4 cells after COVID-19. Study outcomes and limitations: The study found that only 1 of 255 vaccine-induced clones from healthy vaccinees cross-reacted with common cold coronaviruses.

Libraries were prepared by immunoSEQ multiplex PCR; TCRdb keeps only in-frame clonotypes and omits some of them. The sample consists of approximately 61,000 clones, approximately 73% of them appearing once. The CDR3 is 13 residues long. The V gene's germline CDR1 is SGDLS and CDR2 YYNGEE. The ends lost 1 base at V and 10 bases at J; junction bases unmatched: 5. Expansion of antigen-specific CD4+ T cells with viral peptide pools was carried out by the ViraFEST assay before sequencing. CD4+ T cells were isolated after around 10 days of culture. Participants were given two doses of BNT162b2 or mRNA-1273 vaccine.

Here the sequenced sample was CD4+ T cells from PBMCs cultured with HCoV-229E spike peptides, taken after COVID-19 vaccination. The V call is TRBV9, the J call TRBJ2-1, with 7 bases fitting TRBD2. The sequence was collected from a human donor who received a COVID-19 vaccine. Here the CDR3 DNA reads TGTGCCAGCAGCGTATTCCAGGGAGGGGAGCAGTTCTTC. It is translated as CASSVFQGGEQFF.